The present T cell receptor (beta chain) was sequenced within a study of blood T cells in healthy people across ages. A second roughly 6 to 11 cycle PCR used barcoded and J-beta primers. TCRdb redid the calling of the 5' RACE reads with MiXCR, one entry per CDR3 protein. This table holds about 1.6 million distinct CDR3 sequences, roughly 30% found once. Germline-derived CDR1 and CDR2 are SEHNR and FQNEAQ (reference sequence). The CDR3 extends over 15 amino acids. The V end lost 5 bases, the J end lost 2 bases, and 14 bases lay between the germline ends. The chain recombines TRBV7-9 with TRBJ2-3; D not certain. Sequenced: blood. This TCR came from a woman between 25 and 40 years old in good health. The CDR3 coding sequence is TGTGCCAGCAGCCCTTCTCTGAGTCCCACAGATACGCAGTATTTT. Encoded protein: CASSPSLSPTDTQYF.